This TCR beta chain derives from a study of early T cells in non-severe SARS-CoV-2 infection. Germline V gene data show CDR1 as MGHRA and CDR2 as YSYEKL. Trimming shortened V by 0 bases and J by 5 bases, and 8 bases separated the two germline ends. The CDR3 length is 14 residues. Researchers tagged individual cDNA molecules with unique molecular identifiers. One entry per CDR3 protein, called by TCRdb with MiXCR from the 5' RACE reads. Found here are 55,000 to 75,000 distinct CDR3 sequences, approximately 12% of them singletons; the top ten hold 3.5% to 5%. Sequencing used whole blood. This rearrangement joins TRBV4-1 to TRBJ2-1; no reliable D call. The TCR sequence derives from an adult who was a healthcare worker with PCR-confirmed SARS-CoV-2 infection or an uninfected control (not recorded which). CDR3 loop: CASSQDRRHNEQFF. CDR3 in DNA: TGCGCCAGCAGCCAAGATAGACGACACAATGAGCAGTTCTTC.